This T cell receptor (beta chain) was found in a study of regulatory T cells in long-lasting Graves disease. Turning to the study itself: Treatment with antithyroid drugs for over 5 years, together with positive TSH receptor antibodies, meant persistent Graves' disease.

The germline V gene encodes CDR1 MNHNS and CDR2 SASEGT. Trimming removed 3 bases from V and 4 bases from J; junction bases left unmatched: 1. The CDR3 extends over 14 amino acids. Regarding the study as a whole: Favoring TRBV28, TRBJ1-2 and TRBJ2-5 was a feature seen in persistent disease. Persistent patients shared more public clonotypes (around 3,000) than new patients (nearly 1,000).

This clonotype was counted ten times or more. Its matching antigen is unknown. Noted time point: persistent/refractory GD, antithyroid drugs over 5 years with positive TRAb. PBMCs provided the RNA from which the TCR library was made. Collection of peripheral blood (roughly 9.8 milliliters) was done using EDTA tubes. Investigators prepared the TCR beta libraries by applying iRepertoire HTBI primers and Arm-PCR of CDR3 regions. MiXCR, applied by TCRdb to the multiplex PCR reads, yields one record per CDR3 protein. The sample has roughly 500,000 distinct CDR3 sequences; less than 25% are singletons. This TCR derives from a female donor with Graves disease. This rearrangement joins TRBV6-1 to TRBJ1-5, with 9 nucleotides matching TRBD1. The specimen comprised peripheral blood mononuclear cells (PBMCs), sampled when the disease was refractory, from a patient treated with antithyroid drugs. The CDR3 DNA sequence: TGTGCCAGCAGTGAGACAGGGGGGAATCAGCCCCAGCATTTT. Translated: CASSETGGNQPQHF.